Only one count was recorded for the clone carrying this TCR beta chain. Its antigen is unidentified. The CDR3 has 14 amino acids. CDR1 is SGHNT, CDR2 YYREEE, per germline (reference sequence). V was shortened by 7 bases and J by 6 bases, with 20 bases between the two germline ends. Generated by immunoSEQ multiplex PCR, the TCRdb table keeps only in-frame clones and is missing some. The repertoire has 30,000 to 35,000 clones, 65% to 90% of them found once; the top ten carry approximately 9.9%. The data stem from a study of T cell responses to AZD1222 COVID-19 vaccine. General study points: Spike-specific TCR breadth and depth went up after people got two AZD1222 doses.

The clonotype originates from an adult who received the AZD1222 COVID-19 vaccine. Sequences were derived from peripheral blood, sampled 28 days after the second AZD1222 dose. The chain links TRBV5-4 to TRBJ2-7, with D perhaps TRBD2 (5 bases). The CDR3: CASRRPGDSFEQYF. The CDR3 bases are TGTGCCAGCCGCCGTCCCGGGGATAGTTTCGAGCAGTACTTC.